The next 18 T cell receptor beta chains were all read from a single sample in a study of blood T cell repertoires in COVID-19. Produced via immunoSEQ multiplex PCR; TCRdb's table is partial and in-frame only. The repertoire holds roughly 94,000 clones, with 84% as singletons. The sequenced sample consisted of peripheral blood. Receptor source: a man aged 55 to 70 with acute or convalescent COVID-19.

This chain uses TRBV7-9 with TRBJ1-1; 11 bases match TRBD1. The CDR3 consists of 15 residues. Germline assignment: CDR1 SEHNR and CDR2 FQNEAQ (reference sequence). Trimming cost V 1 base and J 4 bases; bases outside gene matches: 2. CDR3 region: CASSLVGTGGTEAFF. Written as DNA, the CDR3 is TGTGCCAGCAGCTTAGTCGGGACAGGGGGCACTGAAGCTTTCTTT.

CDR3 nucleotides: TGCGCCAGCAGCCAATCGGACAGGAAGAACACTGAAGCTTTCTTT. This translates into CASSQSDRKNTEAFF. The chain carries TRBV4-1 and TRBJ1-1, with 7 bases identical to TRBD1. The germline V gene encodes CDR1 MGHRA and CDR2 YSYEKL. This CDR3 comprises 15 residues. V lost 2 bases and J lost 1; bases outside the gene matches: 4.

The chain employs TRBV5-6 and TRBJ1-4, with D unresolved. CDR1 SGHDT and CDR2 YYEEEE come from the germline V gene. V lost 4 bases and J lost 4, with 11 bases in between. The CDR3 has 14 amino acids. The CDR3 sequence is CASSAGIYNEKLFF. In DNA form, the CDR3 reads TGTGCCAGCAGCGCGGGGATTTATAATGAAAAACTGTTTTTT.

The gene calls are TRBV29-1 and TRBJ1-1, with D possibly being TRBD1 (5 bases). Germline loops: CDR1 SQVTM, CDR2 ANQGSEA. V was pared by 5 bases and J by 8 bases, with 12 bases between. The CDR3 runs 11 residues. As DNA, the CDR3 is TGCAGCGTTCTGCTGACAGACGAAGCTTTCTTT. Translated: CSVLLTDEAFF.

The V call is TRBV7-9, the J call TRBJ1-3; 7 positions match TRBD1. After removal of 5 bases from V and 0 bases from J, the junction contained 10 bases not matched to a gene. CDR3 length: 17 amino acids. Germline loops: CDR1 SEHNR, CDR2 FQNEAQ (reference sequence). CDR3 amino acids: CASSRLLRDSSGNTIYF. The CDR3 DNA reads as TGTGCCAGCAGCCGACTCCTCCGGGACAGCTCTGGAAACACCATATATTTT. The whole variable domain, filled in from reference TRBV7-9 and TRBJ1-3, reads DTGVSQNPRHKITKRGQNVTFRCDPISEHNRLYWYRQTLGQGPEFLTYFQNEAQLEKSRLLSDRFSAERPKGSFSTLEIQRTEQGDSAMYLCASSRLLRDSSGNTIYFGEGSWLTVV.

V usage is TRBV2 and J usage is TRBJ1-2, with a weak D call TRBD1 (6 bases). This CDR3 has 16 amino acids. The germline V and J ends were trimmed by 8 bases and 7 bases, with 26 bases remaining between them. CDR1 is SNHLY and CDR2 is FYNNEI in the germline V gene. The CDR3 is CASDYTGSGSKRGYTF. CDR3 nucleotide sequence: TGTGCCAGCGATTATACAGGGTCAGGGTCCAAGCGTGGCTACACCTTC.

The V call is TRBV6-5, the J call TRBJ1-1; maybe TRBD1 (5 bases). Trimming shortened V by 7 bases and J by 1 base, and 13 bases separated the two germline ends. This CDR3 has 14 residues. The germline CDR1 and CDR2 sequences are MNHEY and SVGAGI. The CDR3 nucleotides read TGTGCCAGCACCCAAAGACAGTCGAACACTGAAGCTTTCTTT. Protein: CASTQRQSNTEAFF.

The rearrangement links TRBV28 to TRBJ1-5; D is perhaps TRBD1 (6 bases). Germline V CDR1 and CDR2: MDHEN, SYDVKM. The V gene lost 6 bases and the J gene lost 7 bases, with 13 bases spanning the gap. The CDR3 consists of 13 residues. DNA for the CDR3: TGTGCCAGCAGGAGACAGGCGTGGCAGCCCCAGCATTTT. Protein product: CASRRQAWQPQHF.

The rearrangement links TRBV7-6 to TRBJ2-1; 7 bases map to TRBD2. The CDR3 is 15 residues long. V lost 4 bases and J lost 3; bases outside the gene matches: 6. Germline CDR1 and CDR2: SGHVS and FNYEAQ. The CDR3: CASSSPPGGYNEQFF. As DNA, the CDR3 is TGTGCCAGCAGCTCCCCGCCGGGGGGCTACAATGAGCAGTTCTTC.

The V call is TRBV5-5, the J call TRBJ2-1; possibly TRBD1 for D (5 bases). Per the germline V gene, CDR1 is SGHKS and CDR2 is YYEKEE (reference sequence). V was pared by 4 bases and J by 5 bases, with 16 bases between. This CDR3 has 15 amino acids. The DNA for the CDR3 is TGTGCCAGCAGCCCCTGGGGCAGGGAAGACAATGAGCAGTTCTTC. Its translation: CASSPWGREDNEQFF.

This chain links TRBV12-5 with TRBJ1-5; TRBD1 matches at 7 bases. This CDR3 has 15 amino acids. Germline CDR1 is LGHNT and CDR2 is FRNRAP. The junction had 3 bases not matched to a gene; V was cut back by 1 base and J by 3 bases. CDR3 bases: TGTGCTAGTGGTTTGGCGACAGGGTCCAATCAGCCCCAGCATTTT. Translating it yields CASGLATGSNQPQHF.

This chain links TRBV6-5 with TRBJ2-3, with D perhaps TRBD2 (5 bases). The length of the CDR3 is 14 residues. V was shortened by 0 bases and J by 5 bases, with 9 bases between the two germline ends. The V gene's germline CDR1 is MNHEY and CDR2 SVGAGI. The CDR3 sequence: CASSYSTSGDTQYF. The DNA for the CDR3 is TGTGCCAGCAGTTACTCGACCAGCGGAGATACGCAGTATTTT.

A single count supports this clone. The rearrangement joins TRBV27 to TRBJ1-4; a weak D match, TRBD1 (6 bases). The V end lost 3 bases, the J end lost 8 bases, and 13 bases lay between the germline ends. This CDR3 region has 14 residues. In germline, CDR1 is MNHEY, CDR2 SMNVEV (reference sequence). The DNA of the CDR3 is TGTGCCAGCAGTTTTGCGGGGGCGCGGGAAAAACTGTTTTTT. Protein sequence: CASSFAGAREKLFF.

The chain employs TRBV6-1 and TRBJ2-7; 9 bases are a match to TRBD1. Per the germline V gene, CDR1 is MNHNS and CDR2 is SASEGT. The V gene end was trimmed by 4 bases and the J gene end by 0 bases; junction bases not matched to a gene: 7. CDR3 length: 16 residues. CDR3 DNA: TGTGCCAGCAGTGCCAGGACAGGGGACCCCTCCTACGAGCAGTACGTC. It specifies CASSARTGDPSYEQYV.

The chain carries TRBV6-6 and TRBJ1-5, with a weak D call TRBD1 (5 bases). Germline assignment: CDR1 MNHNY and CDR2 SVGAGI (reference sequence). V was clipped by 8 bases and J by 4 bases, with 15 bases between them. There are 14 residues in the CDR3. CDR3 in amino acids: CASGLGHPNQPQHF. CDR3 nucleotides: TGTGCCAGCGGGTTGGGGCACCCTAATCAGCCCCAGCATTTT.

This rearrangement joins TRBV11-2 to TRBJ2-5, with 10 bases fitting TRBD2. CDR1 and CDR2 from the germline V gene are SGHAT and FQNNGV. The CDR3 contains 15 residues. After removal of 5 bases from V and 5 bases from J, the junction contained 8 bases not matched to a gene. The CDR3 DNA follows: TGTGCCAGCAGCCCCCAGCGGGGGGGCATCGAGACCCAGTACTTC. This sequence encodes CASSPQRGGIETQYF.

This clone turned up a few times. The chain couples TRBV28 to TRBJ1-1; maybe TRBD1 (6 bases). This CDR3 contains 14 residues. Germline V gives CDR1 MDHEN, CDR2 SYDVKM. Trimming cost V 6 bases and J 1 base, with 12 bases left between them. In DNA form, the CDR3 reads TGTGCCAGCAGGCCGACAGGAGAGAACACTGAAGCTTTCTTT. Its translation is CASRPTGENTEAFF.

A single count supports this clone. The chain recombines TRBV15 with TRBJ1-2; D is uncertain. This CDR3 has 16 amino acids. The germline V gene encodes CDR1 LNHNV and CDR2 YYDKDF (reference sequence). The V gene lost 0 bases and the J gene lost 0 bases, with 11 bases spanning the gap. Here the CDR3 DNA reads TGTGCCACCAGCAGAGATTTCCGAGGTTCTAACTATGGCTACACCTTC. It codes for CATSRDFRGSNYGYTF. Variable domain in full (rest from reference TRBV15 and TRBJ1-2): DAMVIQNPRYQVTQFGKPVTLSCSQTLNHNVMYWYQQKSSQAPKLLFHYYDKDFNNEADTPDNFQSRRPNTSFCFLDIRSPGLGDTAMYLCATSRDFRGSNYGYTFGSGTRLTVV.